This T cell receptor (beta chain) was recovered during a study of blood T cell repertoires in COVID-19. Study information: Both acute and convalescent COVID-19 samples were obtained from the United States, Italy and Spain. Sources were T cells, B-cell-depleted T cells, or PBMCs; the material itself was cDNA or gDNA.

Source study methods: For nucleated cells, counts were estimated from reference gene primer amplification. The table came from immunoSEQ multiplex PCR; TCRdb's copy has only in-frame clones and leaves some out. The DNA was the basis for D and trimming; V, J and clone size are from that table. The sample contains roughly 49,000 clones, 84% of which appear only once. CDR1 WNHNN and CDR2 SYGVQD come from the germline V gene (reference sequence). V lost 4 bases, J lost 2 bases, and 8 bases lay in between. The CDR3 consists of 14 residues. The receptor's source is a man aged 50-60 years with acute or convalescent COVID-19. The material sequenced was peripheral blood. The chain joins TRBV10-1 to TRBJ2-2; D gene uncertain. In nucleotides, the CDR3 is TGCGCCAGCAGTGGAGGTTTCAACACCGGGGAGCTGTTTTTT. Translating gives CASSGGFNTGELFF.